This T cell receptor beta chain was obtained from a study of shared clonotypes between healthy human individuals (TCRdb year 2020). Regarding the complete study: The cohort included a few men and a couple of women between 18 and 49 years of age. For each donor, CD4 naive and CD4 memory were each given three plates, CD8 naive was given two plates, and CD8 memory was given one plate. To increase sequencing depth and limit assay-specific biases, different laboratories used diverse techniques to prepare libraries and sequence TCR repertoires. Leukapheresis yielded between about 0.94 and 8.9 billion PBMCs per donor. Blood TCR repertoires of five healthy adults were deeply sequenced to estimate repertoire size and the extent of clonotype sharing between individuals.

As concerns this clone: Its specific antigen is unknown. Base qualities were left out, and no much larger clone turns up one base away.

Using the deep immunoSEQ assay, TCR CDR3 regions were amplified from genomic DNA by multiplex PCR. For each cell subset, the extracted genomic DNA was distributed evenly across all wells of several immunoSEQ 96-well plates, and each plate served as one replicate. For sorted subsets, 200 ng of genomic DNA, equivalent to about 30,000 T cell genomes, went into each replicate PCR. Purified libraries were quantified with a Qubit 3.0 fluorometer, sized on a Bioanalyzer 2100, and re-quantified with the KAPA Library Quantification kit. Every immunoSEQ 96-well plate was sequenced on a dedicated single-read 150-cycle Illumina NextSeq 550 flow cell. As for the authors' bioinformatics: Because the immunoSEQ output included only junctional sequences and no quality scores, the filtering could not be the same as the filtering used for full-length reads. Sequences were annotated with PyIR, a Python wrapper for IgBLAST v1.9, and V/J genes and CDR3 were assigned using IMGT germline references. Any read was removed if the V/J assignment was weak (E-value above 1e-6), the CDR3 was missing, or the read contained stop codons, out-of-frame junctions, or ambiguous translated residues. V3J clonotypes were defined by identical inferred V gene, J gene, and CDR3 amino acid sequence. The percentage overlap between two repertoires was calculated by dividing the number of shared unique clonotypes by the size of the smaller repertoire. RTK rarefaction, the Chao1 estimator, and Recon v2.1 estimates of unobserved clonotypes were used to assess repertoire richness. Generation probabilities for all TCRbeta clonotypes obtained by the gDNA method from a few donors were computed using OLGA. TCRdb re-hosts the immuneACCESS table, in-frame sequences only. Its copies lack some clones; in the studies checked, an unresolved V gene accounts for under half of them, and the cause for the rest is not known. Clone size and the V and J calls come from that table; the DNA yielded D and trimming. In this sample the table shows roughly 2.1 million clones, approximately 94% of which occur a single time. The ten largest clones capture about 1.5% of the sample.

CD8 naive samples consisted of CD45RO-negative cells that were positively selected for CCR7, yielding a CD45RA+CCR7+ population without TemRA cells. Donors were healthy HIV-negative adults with no recently reported acute infections or vaccinations. Every donor was a Caucasian adult residing in Nashville, Tennessee, USA. Blood was collected by leukapheresis, and PBMCs were isolated by Ficoll-Histopaque density gradient centrifugation and then cryopreserved in liquid nitrogen vapor phase. Purity and quantity of every magnetically sorted T cell population were checked by analytical flow cytometry. From each sorted fraction, genomic DNA was isolated and quantified by UV absorbance on a Nanodrop 2000c. Here is what the overall study found, with its caveats: Approximately 5% of naive CD4, 3.5% of naive CD8, roughly 2.4% of memory CD4, and 0.4% of memory CD8 clonotypes were shared across a handful of donors. Incomplete sequencing was indicated by rarefaction of sorted-subset datasets, despite the large sequencing depth. Larger estimated clonotype richness was generally found for naive subsets than for memory subsets. Sampling was limited to blood, and TCR repertoires in tissue likely differ from TCR repertoires in blood. Pairwise subsampling indicated that sequencing depth was expected to affect the degree of clonotype sharing among donors. The small number of donors limited the genetic and exposure-history diversity represented. Higher generation probabilities were observed for clonotypes shared by all four sorted-subset donors than for non-shared clonotypes.

The sequence came from a man aged 18 to 30 in good health. Some clones in this sample may be carry-over from other donors' samples. Sequencing was done on a sample of naive CD8+ T cells from PBMCs. The cell subset or site label for this specimen denotes: CD45RA+CCR7+.

The encoded CDR3 is CASSVAYGALAEANTGELFF. The nucleotides read TGTGCCAGCAGCGTAGCTTATGGGGCTCTAGCGGAAGCGAACACCGGGGAGCTGTTTTTT. The chain is assembled from TRBV9 and TRBJ2-2; the junction holds 7 bases that match TRBD2. The CDR3, from cysteine to phenylalanine, totals 20 residues. The DNA shown is the 60-base CDR3, in frame from base 1. At the junction V is shortened by 0 bases and J by 0 bases; bases outside the gene matches: 14. Per the germline V gene, SGDLS is the CDR1 and YYNGEE is the CDR2.